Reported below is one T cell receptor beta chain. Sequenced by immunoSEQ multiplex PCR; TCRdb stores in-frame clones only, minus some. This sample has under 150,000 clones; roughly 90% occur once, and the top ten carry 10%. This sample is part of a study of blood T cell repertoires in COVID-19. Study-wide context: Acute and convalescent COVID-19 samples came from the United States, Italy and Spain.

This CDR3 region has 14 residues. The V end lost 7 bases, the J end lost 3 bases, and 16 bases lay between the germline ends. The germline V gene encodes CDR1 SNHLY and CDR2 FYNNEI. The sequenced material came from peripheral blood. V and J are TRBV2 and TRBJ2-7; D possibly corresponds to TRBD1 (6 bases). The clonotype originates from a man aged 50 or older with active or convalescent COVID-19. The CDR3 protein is CASTRGQGIYEQYF. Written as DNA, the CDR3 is TGTGCCAGCACCCGGGGCCAGGGGATCTACGAGCAGTACTTC.